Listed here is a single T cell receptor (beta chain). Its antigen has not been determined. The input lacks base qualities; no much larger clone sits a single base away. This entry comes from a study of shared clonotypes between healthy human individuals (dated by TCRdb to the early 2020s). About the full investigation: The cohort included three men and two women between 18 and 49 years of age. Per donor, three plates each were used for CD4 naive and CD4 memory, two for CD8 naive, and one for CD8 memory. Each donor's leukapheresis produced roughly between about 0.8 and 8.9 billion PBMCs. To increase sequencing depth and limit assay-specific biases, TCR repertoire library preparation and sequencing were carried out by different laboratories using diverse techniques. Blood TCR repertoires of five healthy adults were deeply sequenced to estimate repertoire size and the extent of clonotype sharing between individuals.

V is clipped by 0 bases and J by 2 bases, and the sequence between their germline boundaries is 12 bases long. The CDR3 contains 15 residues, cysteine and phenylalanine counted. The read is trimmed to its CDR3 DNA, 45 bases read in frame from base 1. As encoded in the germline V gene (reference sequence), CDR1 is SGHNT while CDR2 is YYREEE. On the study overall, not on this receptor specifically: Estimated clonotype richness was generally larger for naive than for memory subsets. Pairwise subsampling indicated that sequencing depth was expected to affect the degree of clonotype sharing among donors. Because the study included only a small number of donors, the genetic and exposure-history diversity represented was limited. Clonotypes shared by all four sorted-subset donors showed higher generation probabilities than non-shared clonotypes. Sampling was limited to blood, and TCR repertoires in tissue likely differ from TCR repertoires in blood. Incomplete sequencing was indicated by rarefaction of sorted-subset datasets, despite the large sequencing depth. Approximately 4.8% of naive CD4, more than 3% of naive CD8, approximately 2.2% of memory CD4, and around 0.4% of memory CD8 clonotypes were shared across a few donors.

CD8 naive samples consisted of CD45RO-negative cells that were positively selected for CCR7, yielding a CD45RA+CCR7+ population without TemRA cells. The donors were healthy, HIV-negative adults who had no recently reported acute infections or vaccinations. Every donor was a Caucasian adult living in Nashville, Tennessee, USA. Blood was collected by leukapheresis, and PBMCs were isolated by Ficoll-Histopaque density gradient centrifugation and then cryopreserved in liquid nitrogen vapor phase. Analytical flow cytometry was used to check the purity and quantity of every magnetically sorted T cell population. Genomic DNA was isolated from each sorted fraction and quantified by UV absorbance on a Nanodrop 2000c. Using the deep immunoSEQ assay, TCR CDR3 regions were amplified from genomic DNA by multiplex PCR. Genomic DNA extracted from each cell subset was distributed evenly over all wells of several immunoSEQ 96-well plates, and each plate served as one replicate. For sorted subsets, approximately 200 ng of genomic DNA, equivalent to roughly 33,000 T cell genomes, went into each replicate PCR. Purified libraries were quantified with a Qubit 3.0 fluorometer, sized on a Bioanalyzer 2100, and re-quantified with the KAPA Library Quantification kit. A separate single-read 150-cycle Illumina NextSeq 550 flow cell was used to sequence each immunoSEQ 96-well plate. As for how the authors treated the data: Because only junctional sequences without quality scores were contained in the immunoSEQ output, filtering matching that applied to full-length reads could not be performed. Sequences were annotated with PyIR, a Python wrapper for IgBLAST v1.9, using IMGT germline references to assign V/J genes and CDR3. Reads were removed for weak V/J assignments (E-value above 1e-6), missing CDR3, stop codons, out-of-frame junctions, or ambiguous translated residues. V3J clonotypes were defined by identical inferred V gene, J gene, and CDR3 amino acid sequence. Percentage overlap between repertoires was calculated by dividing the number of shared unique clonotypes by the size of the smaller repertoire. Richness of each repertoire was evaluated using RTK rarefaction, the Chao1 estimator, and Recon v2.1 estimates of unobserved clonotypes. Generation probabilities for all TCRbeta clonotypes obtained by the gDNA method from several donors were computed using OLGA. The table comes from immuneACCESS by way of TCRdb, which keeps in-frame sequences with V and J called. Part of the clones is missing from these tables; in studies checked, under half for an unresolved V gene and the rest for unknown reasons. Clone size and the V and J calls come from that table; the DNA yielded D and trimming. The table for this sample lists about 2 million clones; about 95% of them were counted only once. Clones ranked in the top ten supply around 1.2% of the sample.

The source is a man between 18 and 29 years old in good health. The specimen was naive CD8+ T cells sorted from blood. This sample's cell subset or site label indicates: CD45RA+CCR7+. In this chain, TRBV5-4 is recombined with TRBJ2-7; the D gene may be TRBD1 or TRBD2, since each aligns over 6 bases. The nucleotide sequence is TGTGCCAGCAGCTTGGTCGGGGGCAAGGCCTACGAGCAGTACTTC. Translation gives CASSLVGGKAYEQYF.